The 32 T cell receptor beta chains in this list originate from one sample, sequenced in a study of T-cell reconstitution after alpha-beta-depleted transplantation in children. A TCRbeta library incorporating unique molecular identifiers was prepared. TCRdb analysed the PCR reads with MiXCR anew, one entry per CDR3 protein. Of a few hundred thousand distinct CDR3 sequences in the sample, around 8.9% were seen once. Sequenced here: PBMCs from the stem cell graft donor, sampled from the stem cell graft. Receptors were obtained from a human donor who donated a stem cell graft to a child with SCID.

This clonotype was seen ten or more times. The chain has TRBV14 and TRBJ2-2, with D uncertain. Deletions cut 3 bases from V and 4 bases from J, with 15 bases between. Looked up from germline, CDR1 is SGHDN and CDR2 is FVKESK. The CDR3 sequence is 16 residues long. In DNA form, the CDR3 reads TGTGCCAGCAGCCAGATAGACACCTCGGGCACCGGGGAGCTGTTTTTT. Translation: CASSQIDTSGTGELFF.

This clonotype was observed many times. This chain joins TRBV28 and TRBJ1-2; a possible D gene is TRBD1 (6 bases). This CDR3 is 13 amino acids long. Trimming removed 2 bases at V and 8 bases at J, with 12 bases between. Germline CDR1 is MDHEN and CDR2 is SYDVKM. The CDR3 here is CASSLTGLRGYTF. CDR3 nucleotides: TGTGCCAGCAGTTTAACAGGGTTGAGGGGCTACACCTTC.

This clonotype was seen many times. The J gene is TRBJ1-1, the V gene TRBV7-9; 10 bases are shared with TRBD1. The CDR3 loop spans 18 amino acids. The V and J ends lost 1 base and 1 base, in that order; junction bases with no gene match: 9. The germline gives CDR1 SEHNR, CDR2 FQNEAQ (reference sequence). The CDR3 region has the DNA TGTGCCAGCAGCTTAGGGACAGGGGGTCCCAAGAGGAACACTGAAGCTTTCTTT. As protein: CASSLGTGGPKRNTEAFF.

The gene calls are TRBV5-1 and TRBJ2-1; a weak D match, TRBD2 (7 bases). The CDR3 runs 14 residues. With 4 bases removed from V and 6 bases from J, the gap between germline ends came to 14 bases. Germline CDR1 is SGHRS and CDR2 is YFSETQ. CDR3 coding DNA: TGCGCCAGCAGCGGACGGGGGGCCCCCAATGAGCAGTTCTTC. Protein product: CASSGRGAPNEQFF. The full variable domain, with the rest looked up from reference TRBV5-1 and TRBJ2-1, is KAGVTQTPRYLIKTRGQQVTLSCSPISGHRSVSWYQQTPGQGLQFLFEYFSETQRNKGNFPGRFSGRQFSNSRSEMNVSTLELGDSALYLCASSGRGAPNEQFFGPGTRLTVL.

This clonotype appeared a single time. This chain connects TRBV6-2 or TRBV6-3 to TRBJ1-1, with D uncertain. The CDR3 spans 13 residues. Trimming removed 5 bases at V and 3 bases at J, with 10 bases between. Germline lookup yields CDR1 MNHEY and CDR2 SVGEGT. Written as DNA, the CDR3 is TGTGCCAGCAGTCCCGTTGGCCACACTGAAGCTTTCTTT. Its protein product is CASSPVGHTEAFF.

This clonotype was seen repeatedly, ten times or more. The rearrangement links TRBV2 to TRBJ1-5, with 9 bases that match TRBD1. Germline trimming cut 4 bases from V and 0 bases from J; bases unmatched to any gene: 16. CDR1 and CDR2 (germline): SNHLY, FYNNEI. This CDR3 has 20 amino acids. Here the CDR3 reads CASSGYRGLFAHPSNQPQHF. CDR3 DNA sequence: TGTGCCAGCAGTGGATACAGGGGGCTTTTCGCCCATCCTAGCAATCAGCCCCAGCATTTT.

This clonotype appeared many times. The V call is TRBV20-1, the J call TRBJ1-5; 11 positions match TRBD1. The CDR3 length is 14 residues. V dropped 7 bases and J dropped 3; count of bases not matched to a gene: 5. Germline CDR1 reads DFQATT; CDR2 reads SNEGSKA (reference sequence). This chain's CDR3 is CSGWTGGNNQPQHF. The CDR3 DNA reads as TGCAGTGGGTGGACAGGGGGCAACAATCAGCCCCAGCATTTT.

This clonotype was picked up many times. CDR3 bases: TGTGCCAGCAGCTTAGCCGGGACTACTAATGAGCAGTTCTTC. It codes for CASSLAGTTNEQFF. The V gene is TRBV7-9, the J gene TRBJ2-1, with 7 bases identical to TRBD2. Germline lookup yields CDR1 SEHNR and CDR2 FQNEAQ (reference sequence). V trimming: 0 bases; J trimming: 7 bases; junction bases outside the gene matches: 3. This CDR3 has 14 amino acids. Drawing the rest from reference TRBV7-9 and TRBJ2-1, the complete variable domain is DTGVSQNPRHKITKRGQNVTFRCDPISEHNRLYWYRQTLGQGPEFLTYFQNEAQLEKSRLLSDRFSAERPKGSFSTLEIQRTEQGDSAMYLCASSLAGTTNEQFFGPGTRLTVL.

This clonotype was seen ten or more times. The gene calls are TRBV9 and TRBJ1-4; the match to TRBD1 covers 7 bases. From germline, CDR1 is SGDLS and CDR2 YYNGEE. With V trimmed by 3 bases and J by 6 bases, 2 bases remained unmatched. This CDR3 has 13 amino acids. CDR3 region: CASSGGQDEKLFF. In DNA, the CDR3 is TGTGCCAGCAGCGGAGGACAGGATGAAAAACTGTTTTTT.

This clonotype was recorded at least ten times. V usage is TRBV5-1 and J usage is TRBJ2-1; no firm D call. Germline CDR1 reads SGHRS; CDR2 reads YFSETQ. The CDR3 loop spans 15 amino acids. Trimming took off 2 bases at V and 5 bases at J, with 14 bases between the two ends. This chain's CDR3 is CASSLFPPANNEQFF. For the CDR3, the DNA is TGCGCCAGCAGCTTATTCCCACCTGCCAACAATGAGCAGTTCTTC. Supplemented by reference TRBV5-1 and TRBJ2-1, the full variable domain reads KAGVTQTPRYLIKTRGQQVTLSCSPISGHRSVSWYQQTPGQGLQFLFEYFSETQRNKGNFPGRFSGRQFSNSRSEMNVSTLELGDSALYLCASSLFPPANNEQFFGPGTRLTVL.

In its sample, this clonotype was seen many times. The chain combines TRBV7-3 with TRBJ1-1; D is unclear. Germline CDR1 and CDR2: SGHTA and FQGTGA. Trimming stripped 5 bases from V and 4 bases from J, with 17 bases between. The CDR3 is made up of 15 amino acids. DNA for the CDR3: TGTGCCAGCAGCCCAGAGTGGGCCGAGATCACTGAAGCTTTCTTT. It translates to CASSPEWAEITEAFF.

This clonotype was observed at least ten times. The V and J genes are TRBV20-1 and TRBJ2-1; possible D gene TRBD2, 5 bases. Trimming cost V 7 bases and J 1 base, with 8 bases left between them. In germline, CDR1 is DFQATT, CDR2 SNEGSKA (reference sequence). The CDR3 sequence is 12 residues long. The CDR3 loop is CSVRTSYNEQFF. In DNA, the CDR3 is TGCAGTGTGAGGACTTCCTACAATGAGCAGTTCTTC.

This clonotype was detected ten times or more. The chain combines TRBV20-1 with TRBJ2-3, with TRBD1 as a possible D gene (6 bases). V was clipped by 4 bases and J by 1 base, with 9 bases between them. This CDR3 comprises 13 residues. CDR1 is DFQATT and CDR2 is SNEGSKA in the germline V gene (reference sequence). CDR3 loop: CSAIRGGTDTQYF. Written as DNA, the CDR3 is TGCAGTGCTATCAGGGGAGGCACAGATACGCAGTATTTT.

Of note for this clonotype: Being one base from a much bigger clone, this may be a read error. The V and J genes are TRBV6-6 and TRBJ2-1; D gene uncertain. The CDR3 has 13 amino acids. Looked up from germline, CDR1 is MNHNY and CDR2 is SVGAGI (reference sequence). V was pared by 10 bases and J by 5 bases, with 15 bases between. This chain's CDR3 is CAIIQTGNNEQFF. As DNA, the CDR3 is TGTGCCATCATTCAAACCGGTAACAATGAGCAGTTCTTC.

This clonotype was seen at least ten times. The chain links TRBV3-1 to TRBJ1-1; perhaps TRBD1 as D (6 bases). The CDR3 is 12 residues long. V gave up 1 base and J gave up 12 bases, with 12 bases separating them. Germline CDR1 is LGHDT and CDR2 is YNNKEL (reference sequence). This CDR3 is CASSQGDTSTFF. Here the CDR3 DNA reads TGTGCCAGCAGCCAAGGGGACACCTCAACTTTCTTT.

DNA of the CDR3: TGTGAATCGAGGCGGGAGGGCCAAGAAGCTTTCTTT. This gives the protein CESRREGQEAFF. The chain links TRBV6-1 to TRBJ1-1, with unresolved D. Per germline, CDR1 MNHNS and CDR2 SASEGT. The CDR3 extends over 12 amino acids.

On this clonotype itself: Given a much more abundant clone one base away, this may be a read error. The chain carries TRBV11-2 and TRBJ2-6, with D unresolved. Germline V CDR1 and CDR2: SGHAT, FQNNGV. CDR3 size: 14 residues. The CDR3 nucleotides are TGTGCCGGCAGCCCTATGGCTGGGGCCAACGTCCTGACTTTC. This codes for CAGSPMAGANVLTF.

This clonotype was seen many times. The V call is TRBV6-4, the J call TRBJ1-1, with D tentatively TRBD1 (5 bases). The CDR3 is 14 amino acids. The V end was cut by 5 bases, the J end by 9 bases, with 19 bases between. Germline V lookup: CDR1 MRHNA, CDR2 SNTAGT. The DNA of the CDR3 is TGTGCCAGCAGTCTCTACCCAGGAGGGGAAAAAGCTTTCTTT. It is translated as CASSLYPGGEKAFF.

Ten or more counts support this clonotype. The chain has TRBV9 and TRBJ2-1, with 10 nucleotides matching TRBD1. V was clipped by 2 bases and J by 7 bases; unmatched bases: 6. Germline assignment: CDR1 SGDLS and CDR2 YYNGEE. The CDR3 length is 15 residues. This chain's CDR3 is CASSVGQGRDNEQFF. The CDR3 nucleotides read TGTGCCAGCAGCGTGGGACAGGGGCGTGATAATGAGCAGTTCTTC.

This clonotype was seen repeatedly, ten times or more. The rearrangement joins TRBV2 to TRBJ1-5; 8 bases are shared with TRBD1. CDR1 is SNHLY, CDR2 FYNNEI, per germline. This CDR3 is built from 18 residues. J was trimmed by 0 bases and V by 8 bases; bases with no gene match: 15. The CDR3 spells CASSHPDRDTYSNQPQHF. In DNA form, the CDR3 reads TGTGCCAGCTCCCACCCGGACAGGGATACCTATAGCAATCAGCCCCAGCATTTT.

In this sample, this clonotype turned up many times. The chain employs TRBV5-1 and TRBJ1-2, with 10 bases lining up with TRBD1. Germline-derived CDR1 and CDR2 are SGHRS and YFSETQ. The CDR3 spans 15 residues. Trimming at V came to 0 bases and at J to 5 bases, leaving 4 bases not matched to a gene. Here the CDR3 reads CASSLDGDRGYGYTF. DNA for the CDR3: TGCGCCAGCAGCTTGGATGGGGACAGGGGTTATGGCTACACCTTC.

There are many counts of this clonotype. The V and J genes are TRBV7-9 and TRBJ2-7; D possibly corresponds to TRBD1 (6 bases). CDR3 length equals 14 residues. The V and J ends lost 3 bases and 3 bases respectively, with 12 bases between them. Germline CDR1 is SEHNR and CDR2 is FQNEAQ (reference sequence). The CDR3 reads CASSFHGTSYEQYF. In nucleotides, the CDR3 is TGTGCCAGCAGCTTCCATGGGACAAGCTACGAGCAGTACTTC. Looking up the rest from reference TRBV7-9 and TRBJ2-7 gives the full variable domain: DTGVSQNPRHKITKRGQNVTFRCDPISEHNRLYWYRQTLGQGPEFLTYFQNEAQLEKSRLLSDRFSAERPKGSFSTLEIQRTEQGDSAMYLCASSFHGTSYEQYFGPGTRLTVT.

This clonotype appeared many times. The genes are TRBV9 and TRBJ1-1, with D perhaps TRBD1 (6 bases). CDR1 and CDR2 (germline): SGDLS, YYNGEE. The V and J ends lost 4 bases and 9 bases respectively, with 16 bases between them. The CDR3 extends over 13 amino acids. The CDR3 bases are TGTGCCAGCAGCCCCACAACAGGGATGAAAGCTTTCTTT. Its protein is CASSPTTGMKAFF.

This clonotype was seen repeatedly, ten times or more. The chain employs TRBV4-3 and TRBJ1-1; D not certain. Germline V lookup: CDR1 LGHNA, CDR2 YSLEER. This CDR3 has 16 amino acids. With 3 bases removed from V and 5 bases from J, the gap between germline ends came to 19 bases. The CDR3 DNA reads TGCGCCAGCAGCCATATAAGAGCTTCCGGTGATACTGAAGCTTTCTTT. Translation: CASSHIRASGDTEAFF.

This clonotype occurred many times. The chain has TRBV5-1 and TRBJ2-1; 7 bases are a match to TRBD2. After removal of 1 base from V and 8 bases from J, the junction contained 9 bases not matched to a gene. CDR1 is SGHRS, CDR2 YFSETQ, per germline. CDR3 length: 15 amino acids. The CDR3 DNA is TGCGCCAGCAGCTTGTCGGGGGGTGTTTCCCATGAGCAGTTCTTC. As protein: CASSLSGGVSHEQFF.

With regard to this clonotype: Given a much more abundant clone one base away, this may be a read error. V usage is TRBV5-1 and J usage is TRBJ1-1; possible D gene TRBD1, 6 bases. The CDR3 sequence is 17 residues long. Germline values: CDR1 SGHRS, CDR2 YFSETQ. The CDR3 coding sequence is TGCGCCCGCAGCTTGTATTATAGAGGGGGATCGAACACTGAAGCTTTCTTT. As protein: CARSLYYRGGSNTEAFF.

Points on this clonotype: Being one base from a much bigger clone, this may be a read error. The chain recombines TRBV12-3 or TRBV12-4 with TRBJ2-3; 15 bases line up with TRBD2. V gave up 11 bases and J gave up 2 bases; unmatched junction bases: 17. This CDR3 region has 19 residues. CDR3 sequence reads: CACAGLRGLAGGNTDTQYF. CDR3 DNA: TGTGCCTGCGCCGGGTTGCGAGGACTAGCGGGGGGGAACACAGATACGCAGTATTTT.

Ten or more counts support this clonotype. V is TRBV18 and J is TRBJ1-2; unclear D gene. The CDR3 totals 12 residues. The V end was cut by 3 bases, the J end by 6 bases, with 8 bases between. The germline V gene has CDR1 KGHSH and CDR2 LQKENI. CDR3 loop: CASSPYGDGYTF. CDR3 DNA sequence: TGTGCCAGCTCACCCTATGGGGATGGCTACACCTTC.

There are many counts of this clonotype. This chain joins TRBV11-2 and TRBJ2-1, with 9 positions matching TRBD1. CDR3 length: 15 amino acids. Germline V CDR1 and CDR2: SGHAT, FQNNGV. V trimming: 4 bases; J trimming: 4 bases; junction bases outside the gene matches: 5. Here the CDR3 reads CASSYGTGLYNEQFF. In nucleotides, the CDR3 is TGTGCCAGCAGCTACGGGACAGGGTTGTACAATGAGCAGTTCTTC.

In this sample, this clonotype turned up many times. The V call is TRBV12-3 or TRBV12-4, the J call TRBJ2-7; TRBD1 might be the D (6 bases). The CDR3 contains 13 residues. Trimming shortened V by 6 bases and J by 5 bases, and 14 bases separated the two germline ends. The CDR3 spells CASSLQGLHEQYF. DNA for the CDR3: TGTGCCAGCAGCCTACAGGGCCTTCACGAGCAGTACTTC.

This rearrangement joins TRBV5-1 to TRBJ1-2, with D possibly matching TRBD1 (5 bases). V was cut by 0 bases and J by 3 bases, with 18 bases left in between. This CDR3 has 17 residues. Germline CDR1 and CDR2: SGHRS and YFSETQ. The DNA of the CDR3 is TGCGCCAGCAGCTTGGCTGGCGGGAGGGGCGCGGACTATGGCTACACCTTC. Protein product: CASSLAGGRGADYGYTF.

This clonotype appeared many times. The chain has TRBV4-1 and TRBJ2-2; D not resolved. CDR3 size: 16 residues. Per germline, CDR1 MGHRA and CDR2 YSYEKL. V lost 1 base to trimming and J lost 3 bases, with 12 bases between them. The CDR3: CASSQGAADYTGELFF. The CDR3 nucleotides are TGCGCCAGCAGCCAAGGCGCGGCAGATTACACCGGGGAGCTGTTTTTT.